These 19 T cell receptor beta chains originate from one sample sequenced in a study of T cells in Graves' hyperthyroidism and ophthalmopathy. RNA transcripts provided the source from which TCR beta CDR3 regions were amplified. An initial round of RT-PCR targeting the TCR CDR3 relied on the HTBI primer set. TCRdb reprocessed the multiplex PCR reads with MiXCR, giving one entry per CDR3 protein. This table holds about 420,000 distinct CDR3 sequences, approximately 14% found once. Sequencing used blood. Every receptor here comes from a woman aged 18 to 35 with Graves' hyperthyroidism.

This clonotype has ten or more counts. The rearrangement links TRBV27 to TRBJ1-3; maybe TRBD1 (5 bases). The germline V gene encodes CDR1 MNHEY and CDR2 SMNVEV (reference sequence). CDR3 length equals 13 residues. Trimming took 3 bases from V and 3 from J, leaving 6 bases between them. The CDR3 DNA follows: TGTGCCAGCAGTTTTCAGGGTGGAAACACCATATATTTT. Protein product: CASSFQGGNTIYF.

This clonotype was seen just once. The chain carries TRBV20-1 and TRBJ1-2; D is possibly TRBD1 (5 bases). The CDR3 covers 13 residues. The germline V gene has CDR1 DFQATT and CDR2 SNEGSKA (reference sequence). Between the trimmed V and J ends, which lost 6 bases and 4 bases, there was a span of 15 bases. The CDR3 spells CSALPDSFYGYTF. CDR3 nucleotide sequence: TGCAGTGCCCTACCCGACAGTTTCTATGGCTACACCTTC.

This clonotype was detected many times. The chain is built from TRBV12-3 or TRBV12-4 and TRBJ1-4; 9 nucleotides align to TRBD1. The V segment lost 5 bases and the J segment 6 bases; nucleotides outside the gene matches: 7. The CDR3 is made up of 15 amino acids. The CDR3 sequence: CASSPRTGVYEKLFF. CDR3 in DNA: TGTGCCAGCAGTCCAAGGACAGGGGTATATGAAAAACTGTTTTTT.

The genes are TRBV7-2 and TRBJ1-1; 7 positions agree with TRBD1. Trimming took 2 bases from V and 8 from J; bases not matched to a gene: 14. The CDR3 loop spans 16 amino acids. CDR1 is SGHTA, CDR2 FQGNSA, per germline. CDR3 sequence reads: CASSLTGTAYTTEAFF. CDR3 nucleotides: TGTGCCAGCAGCTTAACCGGGACAGCTTATACTACCGAAGCTTTCTTT.

Ten or more counts support this clonotype. The chain recombines TRBV28 with TRBJ1-4, with D possibly being TRBD1 (5 bases). Trimming stripped 6 bases from V and 3 bases from J, with 20 bases between. The CDR3 covers 17 residues. The germline V gene has CDR1 MDHEN and CDR2 SYDVKM. In nucleotides, the CDR3 is TGTGCCAGCAGACCTTGGGAAGCAGGGATTGCTAATGAAAAACTGTTTTTT. It encodes CASRPWEAGIANEKLFF.

Many counts were recorded for this clonotype. J is TRBJ2-7 and V is TRBV3-1; D uncertain. Germline CDR1 LGHDT, CDR2 YNNKEL (reference sequence). The CDR3 covers 11 residues. V was shortened by 1 base and J by 6 bases, with 4 bases between the two germline ends. This CDR3 reads CASSQVSEQYF. The CDR3 region has the DNA TGTGCCAGCAGCCAAGTAAGCGAGCAGTACTTC.

Ten or more counts support this clonotype. The chain couples TRBV6-1 to TRBJ1-2; 8 bases map to TRBD1. CDR3 length: 14 residues. CDR1 is MNHNS and CDR2 is SASEGT in the germline V gene. Trimming cost V 8 bases and J 0 bases; bases outside gene matches: 5. CDR3 residues: CASGWTGTNYGYTF. DNA of the CDR3: TGTGCCAGCGGGTGGACAGGGACTAACTATGGCTACACCTTC.

This clonotype was recorded many times. The chain is built from TRBV7-9 and TRBJ2-5; 10 bases agree with TRBD1. The CDR3 runs 16 residues. CDR1 SEHNR and CDR2 FQNEAQ come from the germline V gene (reference sequence). J lost 3 bases, V lost 4 bases, and 8 bases had no gene match. The CDR3 DNA is TGTGCCAGCAGCTCCCGGGACAGGGGCGCCAAAGAGACCCAGTACTTC. It translates to CASSSRDRGAKETQYF.

In this sample, this clonotype turned up many times. The rearrangement joins TRBV15 to TRBJ1-1, with D possibly TRBD1 on 5 matching bases. Germline V gene data show CDR1 as LNHNV and CDR2 as YYDKDF (reference sequence). The CDR3 has 14 amino acids. Between the trimmed V and J ends, which lost 1 base and 6 bases, there was a span of 12 bases. Here the CDR3 DNA reads TGTGCCACCAGCAGAGTCGGCGAGGGACCTGAAGCTTTCTTT. It encodes CATSRVGEGPEAFF.

V and J are TRBV7-9 and TRBJ1-4; 9 nucleotides match TRBD1. The CDR3 sequence is 19 residues long. The germline CDR1 and CDR2 sequences are SEHNR and FQNEAQ (reference sequence). The V and J ends lost 3 bases and 0 bases, in that order; junction bases with no gene match: 11. The CDR3 region is CASSFSRQGVSSTNEKLFF. The CDR3 nucleotides are TGTGCCAGCAGCTTCTCAAGACAGGGGGTCTCCTCAACTAATGAAAAACTGTTTTTT.

This clonotype was detected many times. The V gene is TRBV20-1, the J gene TRBJ1-4, with TRBD1 as a possible D gene (5 bases). The germline CDR1 and CDR2 sequences are DFQATT and SNEGSKA (reference sequence). Trimming shortened V by 0 bases and J by 6 bases, and 17 bases separated the two germline ends. The CDR3 contains 16 residues. The CDR3: CSARDLLGVKYEKLFF. The CDR3 region has the DNA TGCAGTGCTAGAGACCTTCTGGGGGTTAAGTATGAAAAACTGTTTTTT.

Concerning this clonotype itself: A much larger clonotype is one base distant, so this may be a read error. The gene calls are TRBV12-3 or TRBV12-4 and TRBJ1-6; D unresolved. The ends were cut back, 1 base at V and 8 bases at J, with 9 bases in the middle. The CDR3 has 14 amino acids. CDR3 sequence: CASSLGVGDSPLHF. Written as DNA, the CDR3 is TGTGCCAGCAGTTTAGGAGTCGGCGATTCACCCCTCCACTTT.

V usage is TRBV20-1 and J usage is TRBJ1-2; 7 bases are shared with TRBD1. This CDR3 has 13 residues. Per germline, CDR1 DFQATT and CDR2 SNEGSKA (reference sequence). With V trimmed by 3 bases and J by 6 bases, 7 bases remained unmatched. CDR3 loop: CSARRIGQDGYTF. The DNA of the CDR3 is TGCAGTGCTAGGAGAATCGGACAGGATGGCTACACCTTC.

The chain combines TRBV28 with TRBJ2-1; TRBD2 agrees at 8 bases. The ends lost 5 bases at V and 7 bases at J; junction bases unmatched: 10. This CDR3 has 15 amino acids. Germline V gives CDR1 MDHEN, CDR2 SYDVKM. The CDR3 is CASSPIAGFENEQFF. DNA of the CDR3: TGTGCCAGCAGTCCTATAGCGGGATTTGAGAATGAGCAGTTCTTC.

This clonotype has more than one count but fewer than ten. The rearrangement uses TRBV5-6 and TRBJ1-5; D remains unclear. Germline V CDR1 and CDR2: SGHDT, YYEEEE. The CDR3 runs 14 residues. Deletions cut 1 base from V and 3 bases from J, with 8 bases between. CDR3 in amino acids: CASSLSQNNQPQHF. For the CDR3, the DNA is TGTGCCAGCAGCTTGTCTCAGAACAATCAGCCCCAGCATTTT.

This clonotype was recorded many times. CDR3 nucleotide sequence: TGCAGTACTATTAGGGGCTATGGCTACACCTTC. The encoded protein is CSTIRGYGYTF. V gene TRBV20-1 combines with J gene TRBJ1-2, with D perhaps matching TRBD1 (5 bases). From germline, CDR1 is DFQATT and CDR2 SNEGSKA (reference sequence). The ends were cut back, 8 bases at V and 4 bases at J, with 11 bases in the middle. The CDR3 is 11 amino acids.

This clonotype was seen ten or more times. This chain joins TRBV7-2 and TRBJ1-1; a possible D gene is TRBD1 (6 bases). Trimming left V 4 bases short and J 6 bases short, with 12 bases between. The CDR3 is 13 amino acids. Per germline, CDR1 SGHTA and CDR2 FQGNSA. In DNA, the CDR3 is TGTGCCAGCAGCTCGGGAACAGGGTCTGAAGCTTTCTTT. It codes for CASSSGTGSEAFF.

This clonotype was seen repeatedly, ten times or more. The chain uses TRBV12-3 or TRBV12-4 and TRBJ2-7, with 11 bases aligning to TRBD2. This CDR3 spans 15 amino acids. J was trimmed by 3 bases and V by 6 bases; bases with no gene match: 7. The CDR3, as DNA: TGTGCCAGCAGCTGGACTAGCGGGTCATACTACGAGCAGTACTTC. Protein product: CASSWTSGSYYEQYF.

This clonotype appeared many times. The J gene is TRBJ1-1, the V gene TRBV5-1; a possible D gene is TRBD1 (5 bases). Germline-derived CDR1 and CDR2 are SGHRS and YFSETQ. This CDR3 is built from 14 residues. V lost 2 bases and J lost 5, with 13 bases in between. The CDR3 DNA reads as TGCGCCAGCAGCTTTGACGGGGGGGGGACTGAAGCTTTCTTT. It yields the protein CASSFDGGGTEAFF.